The clone carrying this TCR beta chain was seen just once. Its specificity is not known. The data were obtained in a study of CD8+ T cells in alopecia areata. Turning to the study itself: Dosing with tofacitinib proceeded for 6 to 18 months, followed by 6 months off drug. General observations from the study: Amid tofacitinib therapy, many expanded lesional clones stayed present in scalp and blood.

The treatment: oral pan-JAK inhibitor, 5-10 mg twice daily. In each case, RNA was isolated and then reverse transcribed into cDNA as the sequencing template. Only in-frame clones appear in the TCRdb table, and some are missing; sequencing was by immunoSEQ multiplex PCR. Found here are 150,000 to 200,000 clones, roughly 60% of them singletons; the top ten hold roughly 16%. V dropped 6 bases and J dropped 5 bases, with 7 bases sitting between them. The CDR3 consists of 12 residues. Germline values: CDR1 MNHEY, CDR2 SMNVEV (reference sequence). The clonotype originates from a human donor with alopecia areata. The chain recombines TRBV27 with TRBJ1-4, with D possibly TRBD1 on 5 matching bases. The sample consisted of CD4+ T cells sorted from blood, taken at approximately week 56, from a patient treated with tofacitinib. CDR3 sequence reads: CASRGGNEKLFF. In DNA, the CDR3 is TGTGCCAGCAGGGGGGGAAATGAAAAACTGTTTTTT.